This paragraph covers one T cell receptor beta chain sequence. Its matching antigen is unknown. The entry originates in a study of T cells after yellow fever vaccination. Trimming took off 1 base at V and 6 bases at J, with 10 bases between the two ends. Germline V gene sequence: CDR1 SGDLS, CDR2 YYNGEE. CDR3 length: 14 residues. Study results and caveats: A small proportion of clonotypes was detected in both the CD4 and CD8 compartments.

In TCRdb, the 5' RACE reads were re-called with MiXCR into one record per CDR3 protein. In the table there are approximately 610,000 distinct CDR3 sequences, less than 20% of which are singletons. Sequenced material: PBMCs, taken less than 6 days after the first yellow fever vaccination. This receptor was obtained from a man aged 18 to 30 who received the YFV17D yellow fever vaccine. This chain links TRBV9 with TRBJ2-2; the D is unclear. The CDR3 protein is CASSVQDPPGELFF. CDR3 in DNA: TGTGCCAGCAGCGTACAGGACCCTCCCGGGGAGCTGTTTTTT.